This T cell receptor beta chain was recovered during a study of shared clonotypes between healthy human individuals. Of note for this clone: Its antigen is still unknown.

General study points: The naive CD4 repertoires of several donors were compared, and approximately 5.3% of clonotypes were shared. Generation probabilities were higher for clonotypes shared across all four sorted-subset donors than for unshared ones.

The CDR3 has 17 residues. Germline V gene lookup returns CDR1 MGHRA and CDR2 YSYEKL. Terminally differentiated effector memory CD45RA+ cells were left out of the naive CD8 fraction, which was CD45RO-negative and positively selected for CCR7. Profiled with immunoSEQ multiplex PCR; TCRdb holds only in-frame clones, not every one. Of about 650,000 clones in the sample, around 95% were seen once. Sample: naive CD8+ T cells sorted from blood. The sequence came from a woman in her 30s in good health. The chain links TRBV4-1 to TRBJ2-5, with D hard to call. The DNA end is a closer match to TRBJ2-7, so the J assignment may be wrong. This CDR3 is CASSQVWVKRPHYEQYF. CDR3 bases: TGCGCCAGCAGCCAAGTCTGGGTTAAGCGACCTCACTACGAGCAGTACTTC.